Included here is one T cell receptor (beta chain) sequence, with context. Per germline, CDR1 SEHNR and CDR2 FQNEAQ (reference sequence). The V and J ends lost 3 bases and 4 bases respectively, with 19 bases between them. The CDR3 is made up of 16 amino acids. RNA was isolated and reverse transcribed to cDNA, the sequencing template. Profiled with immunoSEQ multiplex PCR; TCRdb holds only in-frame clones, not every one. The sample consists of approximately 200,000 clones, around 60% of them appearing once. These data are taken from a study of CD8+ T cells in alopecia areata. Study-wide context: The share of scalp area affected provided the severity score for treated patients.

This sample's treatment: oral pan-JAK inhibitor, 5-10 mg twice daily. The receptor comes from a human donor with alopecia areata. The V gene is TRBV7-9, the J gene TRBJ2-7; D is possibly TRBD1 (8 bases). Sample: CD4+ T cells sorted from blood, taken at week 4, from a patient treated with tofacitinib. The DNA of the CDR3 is TGTGCCAGCAGCTTGGGGAGGACAGGGAGGGCTTACGAGCAGTACTTC. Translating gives CASSLGRTGRAYEQYF.